Listed below are T cell receptor beta chains from one sample, sequenced in a study of T cells in Graves' hyperthyroidism and ophthalmopathy. TCRdb independently ran MiXCR on the multiplex PCR reads; one entry per CDR3 protein. The sample consists of around 290,000 distinct CDR3 sequences, roughly 13% of them appearing once. Sequenced material: blood. The receptors derive from a woman aged 25 to 39 with Graves' hyperthyroidism that later progressed to Graves' ophthalmopathy. Both conserved end residues are part of each CDR3. The D gene is left open where the match is weak. Size is omitted from some rows. Given values are once, few, many or a class for expanded clones.

D gene,V gene,J gene,clone size,CDR3 DNA,CDR3 protein
-,TRBV12-3/TRBV12-4,TRBJ2-1,many,TGTGCCAGCAGTTTACAGGGTCTCGGCTACAATGAGCAGTTCTTC,CASSLQGLGYNEQFF
-,TRBV4-3,TRBJ2-1,many,TGCGCCAGCAGCCAACCCCCGTGGAGGGTAGGTTCTTCTGAGCAGTTCTTC,CASSQPPWRVGSSEQFF
-,TRBV30,TRBJ1-1,many,TGTGCCTGGAGGGACAGCGGTGAAGCTTTCTTT,CAWRDSGEAFF
-,TRBV27,TRBJ1-4,-,TGTGCCAGCAGCCAGGGGTGGAATGAAAAACTGTTTTTT,CASSQGWNEKLFF
-,TRBV28,TRBJ1-5,many,TGTGCCAGCAGTTTATGGGGGGGGGTCAATCAGCCCCAGCATTTT,CASSLWGGVNQPQHF
TRBD1,TRBV28,TRBJ1-1,many,TGTGCCAGCAGCCCGGACAGGGGACGCCCCGCTTTCTTT,CASSPDRGRPAFF
TRBD2,TRBV19,TRBJ2-1,many,TGTGCCAGTAGTGGAGCTAGCGGGAGTTGGAATGAGCAGTTCTTC,CASSGASGSWNEQFF
TRBD2,TRBV3-1,TRBJ2-3,many,TGTGCCAGCAGCAATAGCGGGAGTGGCGGCACAGATACGCAGTATTTT,CASSNSGSGGTDTQYF
-,TRBV19,TRBJ1-1,many,TGTGCCACCATGGAGGCGGGAGGCGGGAACACTGAAGCTTTCTTT,CATMEAGGGNTEAFF
-,TRBV4-3,TRBJ2-7,many,TGCGCCAGCAGCCAAGAGCTGATGGGACATGGACCCCGCGAGCAGTACTTC,CASSQELMGHGPREQYF
-,TRBV28,TRBJ2-7,many,TGTGCCAGCAGTTTGCAAGTAACAGCTTACGAGCAGTACTTC,CASSLQVTAYEQYF
-,TRBV4-3,TRBJ2-1,many,TGCGCCAGCAGCCAAGATTGGGGGAGCTCCTACAATGAGCAGTTCTTC,CASSQDWGSSYNEQFF
TRBD1,TRBV11-2,TRBJ1-2,many,TGTGCCAGCAGCGTTGGTGGGACAGGGAGTCGCTATGGCTACACCTTC,CASSVGGTGSRYGYTF
TRBD1,TRBV9,TRBJ2-1,many,TGTGCCAGCAGCCCAGGGGGCCATTACAATGAGCAGTTCTTC,CASSPGGHYNEQFF
-,TRBV5-6,TRBJ1-4,many,TGTGCCAGCAGCCCCCGGGACCATAAAAAACTGTTTTTT,CASSPRDHKKLFF
-,TRBV15,TRBJ2-4,many,TGTGCCACCAGCAGAGCCCAGGACTTAGCCAAAAACATTCAGTACTTC,CATSRAQDLAKNIQYF
-,TRBV11-3,TRBJ1-4,many,TGTGCCAGCAGCTTAGACCGGGATACGAATGAAAAACTGTTTTTT,CASSLDRDTNEKLFF
-,TRBV7-2,TRBJ2-7,many,TGTGCCAGCAGCTTAGGGCTCTTACGGGACGCAAGCTACGAGCAGTACTTC,CASSLGLLRDASYEQYF
-,TRBV12-3/TRBV12-4,TRBJ2-2,few,TGTGCCAGCAGTATCGGGACGGGGAACACCGGGGAGCTGTTTTTT,CASSIGTGNTGELFF
TRBD1,TRBV30,TRBJ2-3,many,TGTGCCTGGAGTTCCCAACCGGGACAGGGTTTTCCAGATACGCAGTATTTT,CAWSSQPGQGFPDTQYF
TRBD1,TRBV18,TRBJ2-3,many,TGTGCCAGCTCACCGCGGGACAGGCCCACGCAGTATTTT,CASSPRDRPTQYF
-,TRBV6-5,TRBJ1-5,few,TGTGCCAGCATCCGGGTCGGGAGTAGCAATCAGCCCCAGCATTTT,CASIRVGSSNQPQHF
-,TRBV5-4,TRBJ2-1,many,TGTGCCGCTGCCAGGGACCCTGTATCGTACAATGAGCAGTTCTTC,CAAARDPVSYNEQFF
-,TRBV6-2/TRBV6-3,TRBJ1-1,many,TGTGCCAGCAGTTACCCGGGGAGGCACACTGAAGCTTTCTTT,CASSYPGRHTEAFF
TRBD2,TRBV9,TRBJ2-1,many,TGTGCCAGCAGCGTAGGGGGAGGAGGGCTAGCGGGGGACAATGAGCAGTTCTTC,CASSVGGGGLAGDNEQFF
-,TRBV28,TRBJ1-4,many,TGTGCCAGCACTACCCCGGGACGGGGGAATGAAAAACTGTTTTTT,CASTTPGRGNEKLFF
-,TRBV15,TRBJ2-7,many,TGTGCCACCAGCAGAGATGGAGGGGCCTCCTACGAGCAGTACTTC,CATSRDGGASYEQYF
-,TRBV27,TRBJ1-1,few,TGTGCCAGCAGTCCCCCAGGAGCAATGAACACTGAAGCTTTCTTT,CASSPPGAMNTEAFF
TRBD2,TRBV7-2,TRBJ2-1,many,TGTGCCAGCAGCGACGGACTAGCGGGGGATCTCAATGAGCAGTTCTTC,CASSDGLAGDLNEQFF
-,TRBV6-1,TRBJ2-7,many,TGTGCCAGCTGTCGGGGGACTCCCTACGAGCAGTACTTC,CASCRGTPYEQYF
TRBD2,TRBV4-2,TRBJ2-3,-,TGTGCCAGCAGCCAGACCACTAGCGGGAGGTGGAATACGCAGTATTTT,CASSQTTSGRWNTQYF
TRBD1,TRBV3-1,TRBJ1-1,many,TGTGCCAGCAGCCAGATATTTGGAACAGGGGTGAAGAACACTGAAGCTTTCTTT,CASSQIFGTGVKNTEAFF
-,TRBV27,TRBJ1-1,many,TGTGCCAGCAGTTTATTACTTCGAACCATAGGAAAAATAAGGGCTTTCTTT,CASSLLLRTIGKIRAFF
-,TRBV6-5,TRBJ1-2,few,TGTGCCAGCAGTTACTACAGGGAGTATGGCTACACCTTC,CASSYYREYGYTF
-,TRBV3-1,TRBJ2-3,-,TGTGCCAGCAGCCGCGGATCTGCAGGCACAGATACGCAGTATTTT,CASSRGSAGTDTQYF
-,TRBV6-2/TRBV6-3,TRBJ2-3,few,TGTGCCAGCAGTTATGGACCGGGGGGCACAGATACGCAGTATTTT,CASSYGPGGTDTQYF
TRBD1,TRBV5-1,TRBJ2-7,few,TGCGCCAGCAGCCTCAGGGACAGTAACTACGAGCAGTACTTC,CASSLRDSNYEQYF
TRBD1,TRBV19,TRBJ1-5,many,TGTGCCAGTAAGTGGACAGGGGTAGGGCAGCCCCAGCATTTT,CASKWTGVGQPQHF
-,TRBV25-1,TRBJ2-7,-,TGTGCCAGCACCCACGGAGACTCCTACGAGCAGTACTTC,CASTHGDSYEQYF
-,TRBV29-1,TRBJ1-1,many,TGCAGCGTTGAAGTGACAGCGAACACTGAAGCTTTCTTT,CSVEVTANTEAFF
TRBD2,TRBV20-1,TRBJ2-3,-,TGCAGTGCTAGGGGTGGACTAGCGGGACTCCAAGGGGGCACAGATACGCAGTATTTT,CSARGGLAGLQGGTDTQYF
-,TRBV6-1,TRBJ2-7,many,TGTGCCAGCAGTTCGACAGGAAGCGAGCAGTACTTC,CASSSTGSEQYF
-,TRBV10-1,TRBJ1-1,-,TGCGCCAGCAGTGGGCGGGACGGCATGAACACTGAAGCTTTCTTT,CASSGRDGMNTEAFF
-,TRBV6-5,TRBJ2-3,many,TGTGCCAGCAGTTACTCGTGCAGGGAAGGAGGAACAGATACGCAGTATTTT,CASSYSCREGGTDTQYF
-,TRBV29-1,TRBJ2-5,many,TGCAGCGTTGAAGAGTGGGACGGCGCAAACCAAGAGACCCAGTACTTC,CSVEEWDGANQETQYF
-,TRBV6-2/TRBV6-3,TRBJ2-5,-,TGTGCCAGCAGTTACGGTCGGAGCGGCGTTGGGGAGACCCAGTACTTC,CASSYGRSGVGETQYF
-,TRBV7-9,TRBJ2-1,many,TGTGCCAGCAGCTCGCTGCCCCCGATTCAGTTCTTC,CASSSLPPIQFF
-,TRBV7-8,TRBJ2-3,many,TGTGCCAGCAGCTTAGGACGGGCCAGCACAGATACGCAGTATTTT,CASSLGRASTDTQYF
-,TRBV4-2,TRBJ2-1,many,TGTGCCAGCAGCCTAAATACAAATGAGGGTGAGCAGTTCTTC,CASSLNTNEGEQFF
-,TRBV24-1,TRBJ2-1,-,TGTGCCACCAGTGATCCCTCCAATGAGCAGTTCTTC,CATSDPSNEQFF
TRBD2,TRBV5-1,TRBJ2-1,many,TGCGCCAGCAGCGTGACTAGCGTCCTCCAGTTCTTC,CASSVTSVLQFF
-,TRBV20-1,TRBJ2-1,few,TGCAGTGCTGCCCCCTTAGTAGACCCCTACAATGAGCAGTTCTTC,CSAAPLVDPYNEQFF
TRBD1,TRBV12-3/TRBV12-4,TRBJ2-7,many,TGTGCCAGCAGTTCCCGGGGACAGGGCGAGTACGAGCAGTACTTC,CASSSRGQGEYEQYF
-,TRBV19,TRBJ1-4,-,TGTGCCGTGGGGGCCGTGGCTAATGAAAAACTGTTTTTT,CAVGAVANEKLFF
-,TRBV27,TRBJ2-3,-,TGTGCCAGCAGTTTTCTTGACAGCGCTACGCAGTATTTT,CASSFLDSATQYF
-,TRBV18,TRBJ2-7,many,TGTGCCAGCTCACCAGAGCGGTACTACGAGCAGTACTTC,CASSPERYYEQYF
-,TRBV7-3,TRBJ1-1,many,TGTGCCAGCAGCGCAAGCAGCGTCCCGAACACTGAAGCTTTCTTT,CASSASSVPNTEAFF
TRBD2,TRBV5-4,TRBJ2-1,-,TGTGCCAGCCTACTAGCGGGAGATCCTGAGCAGTTCTTC,CASLLAGDPEQFF